The 25 T cell receptor beta chains presented below share a single source sample, sequenced in a study of CD8+CD57+ T cells in acquired aplastic anemia. Genomic DNA provided the template from which TCR beta VDJ and CDR3 profiles were obtained. MiXCR, run by TCRdb on the reads, gives a single entry per CDR3 protein. The repertoire holds 130,000 or so distinct CDR3 sequences, with roughly 40% as singletons. Source material: sorted CD4+, CD8+, or CD8+CD57+ T cells (not recorded which) from PBMCs. The receptors derive from a human donor in good health, serving as a control.

This clonotype was seen ten or more times. The CDR3 DNA follows: TGTGCCAGCAGCGTTTCACAGACAGGAATGGAGAACACTGAAGCTTTCTTT. This sequence encodes CASSVSQTGMENTEAFF. This rearrangement joins TRBV9 to TRBJ1-1; tentatively, D is TRBD1 (6 bases). Germline V CDR1 and CDR2: SGDLS, YYNGEE. The CDR3 spans 17 residues. Trimming removed 2 bases from V and 1 base from J, with 18 bases in between.

This clonotype was detected only a few times. The chain combines TRBV24-1 with TRBJ1-2, with 8 bases lining up with TRBD1. Germline V gene data show CDR1 as KGHDR and CDR2 as SFDVKD. V lost 4 bases to trimming and J lost 9 bases; unmatched junction nucleotides: 9. This CDR3 is built from 14 residues. The CDR3 DNA is TGTGCCACCAGTGAGCAGGGGGCGCGCGGTAGCTACACCTTC. Its protein product is CATSEQGARGSYTF.

The table lists this clonotype with many counts. The chain couples TRBV28 to TRBJ1-1; perhaps TRBD1 as D (5 bases). This CDR3 contains 15 residues. Germline CDR1 reads MDHEN; CDR2 reads SYDVKM. Trimming shortened V by 10 bases and J by 2 bases, and 20 bases separated the two germline ends. The CDR3 DNA reads as TGTGCCACTCTACCTTCCGGGACCGCCAACACTGAAGCTTTCTTT. Amino acids: CATLPSGTANTEAFF.

The chain employs TRBV7-2 and TRBJ1-2; D gene uncertain. Germline-derived CDR1 and CDR2 are SGHTA and FQGNSA. The CDR3 has 13 amino acids. The V and J ends lost 2 bases and 4 bases respectively, with 8 bases between them. CDR3 bases: TGTGCCAGCAGCTTATATCAGCTCTATGGCTACACCTTC. This encodes CASSLYQLYGYTF.

In this sample, this clonotype turned up many times. The gene calls are TRBV10-3 and TRBJ1-4, with a weak D call TRBD1 (5 bases). Trimming took 10 bases from V and 4 from J, leaving 13 bases between them. Germline CDR1 and CDR2: ENHRY and SYGVKD. The CDR3 totals 13 residues. The CDR3 DNA sequence: TGTGCCACTCAGGGTTATGATAATGAAAAACTGTTTTTT. Protein sequence: CATQGYDNEKLFF.

V and J are TRBV10-3 and TRBJ1-2; 10 bases agree with TRBD1. CDR3 size: 16 residues. J gave up 0 bases and V 3 bases, and 4 bases lay outside the gene matches. Germline assignment: CDR1 ENHRY and CDR2 SYGVKD. The CDR3 DNA reads as TGTGCCATCAGTGACTTTGGACAGGGGGCTAACTATGGCTACACCTTC. It specifies CAISDFGQGANYGYTF.

The rearrangement links TRBV24-1 to TRBJ2-1, with 12 nucleotides matching TRBD1. CDR3 length: 18 amino acids. The V and J ends lost 4 bases and 4 bases, in that order; junction bases with no gene match: 10. Germline CDR1 and CDR2: KGHDR and SFDVKD. CDR3 loop: CATSDPGTGGAVYNEQFF. The CDR3 DNA sequence: TGTGCCACCAGTGACCCCGGGACAGGGGGCGCGGTGTACAATGAGCAGTTCTTC.

The chain carries TRBV7-8 and TRBJ2-5; a possible D gene is TRBD1 (6 bases). The CDR3 totals 15 residues. With 5 bases removed from V and 8 bases from J, the gap between germline ends came to 21 bases. Germline loops: CDR1 SGHVS, CDR2 FQNEAQ. CDR3 region: CASSNRDTPSYTQYF. In nucleotides, the CDR3 is TGTGCCAGCAGCAACCGGGACACACCAAGTTATACCCAGTACTTC.

This clonotype was recorded many times. The V gene is TRBV12-3 or TRBV12-4, the J gene TRBJ2-2; perhaps TRBD1 as D (5 bases). The ends were cut back, 8 bases at V and 4 bases at J, with 11 bases in the middle. The CDR3 contains 13 residues. The CDR3 spells CASAAGFTGELFF. DNA for the CDR3: TGTGCCAGCGCGGCAGGGTTCACCGGGGAGCTGTTTTTT.

This clonotype showed up many times. The chain carries TRBV15 and TRBJ2-7; 8 bases are a match to TRBD2. J gave up 5 bases and V 0 bases, and 9 bases lay outside the gene matches. This CDR3 has 16 amino acids. Germline V CDR1 and CDR2: LNHNV, YYDKDF (reference sequence). In DNA, the CDR3 is TGTGCCACCAGCAGAGATTTAACGGGGGGGTGGAACGAGCAGTACTTC. Residues: CATSRDLTGGWNEQYF.

This clonotype was seen only a few times. A read error may explain this, as a much larger clone is one base away. A read error is likely, as this CDR3 ends without the conserved phenylalanine or tryptophan. The rearrangement links TRBV20-1 to TRBJ2-2, with D unresolved. Per germline, CDR1 DFQATT and CDR2 SNEGSKA (reference sequence). This CDR3 is 11 amino acids long. Trimming took 5 bases from V and 1 from J, leaving 2 bases between them. Written as DNA, the CDR3 is TGCAGTGCTCTGAACACCGGGGAGCTGTTTCTT. It is translated as CSALNTGELFL.

This clonotype was seen ten or more times. The genes are TRBV6-1 and TRBJ1-2; weak D call: TRBD1 (5 bases). The V and J ends lost 6 bases and 7 bases respectively, with 9 bases between them. CDR1 is MNHNS, CDR2 SASEGT, per germline. The CDR3 contains 11 residues. CDR3 in DNA: TGTGCCAGCAGCCCAGGGAGTGGCTACACCTTC. It is translated as CASSPGSGYTF.

This clonotype was seen many times. This chain connects TRBV20-1 to TRBJ1-1; D not resolved. Germline V gene data show CDR1 as DFQATT and CDR2 as SNEGSKA (reference sequence). Trimming cost V 6 bases and J 4 bases, with 9 bases left between them. The CDR3 has 11 residues. DNA of the CDR3: TGCAGTGCCGAGGGAGGCACTGAAGCTTTCTTT. Its translation is CSAEGGTEAFF.

Of note for this clonotype: A much larger clonotype is one base distant, so this may be a read error. The chain carries TRBV9 and TRBJ1-2, with D unresolved. The CDR3 length is 14 residues. CDR1 and CDR2 (germline): SGDLS, YYNGEE. V shed 0 bases and J shed 4 bases, with 10 bases lying between them. CDR3 protein: CASSVAHLSYGYTF. CDR3 in DNA: TGTGCCAGCAGCGTAGCCCACTTAAGCTATGGCTACACCTTC.

This clonotype was seen more than once but under ten times. The chain recombines TRBV2 with TRBJ1-2; the D gene is possibly TRBD1 (5 bases). V dropped 8 bases and J dropped 10 bases, with 23 bases sitting between them. CDR3 length equals 14 residues. Germline lookup yields CDR1 SNHLY and CDR2 FYNNEI. CDR3 sequence reads: CASRFGGAGGDYTF. The CDR3 bases are TGTGCCAGCCGATTCGGGGGTGCGGGTGGCGACTACACCTTC.

Notes on this clonotype: A read error is possible here, since a much larger clone lies one base away. This rearrangement joins TRBV13 to TRBJ2-1; possible D gene TRBD2, 6 bases. The CDR3 has 15 residues. CDR1 and CDR2 from the germline V gene are PRHDT and FYEKMQ (reference sequence). The CDR3 loop reads CASSLGGGPRNEQSF. In DNA, the CDR3 is TGTGCCAGCAGCTTAGGCGGGGGACCAAGAAATGAGCAGTCCTTC.

J is TRBJ1-4 and V is TRBV7-2, with D unclear. Trimming stripped 5 bases from V and 7 bases from J, with 14 bases between. CDR1 SGHTA and CDR2 FQGNSA come from the germline V gene. CDR3 length: 14 residues. DNA of the CDR3: TGTGCCAGCAGCAACTCCCGCAACTTTGAAAAACTGTTTTTT. It is translated as CASSNSRNFEKLFF.

This clonotype has ten or more counts. The chain recombines TRBV29-1 with TRBJ2-1, with TRBD1 matching 8 bases. J was trimmed by 5 bases and V by 8 bases; bases with no gene match: 8. Germline CDR1 is SQVTM and CDR2 is ANQGSEA. The CDR3 spans 13 residues. The CDR3 protein is CSSRQGTNNEQFF. The CDR3 DNA reads as TGCAGCAGTAGACAGGGGACGAACAATGAGCAGTTCTTC.

The genes are TRBV29-1 and TRBJ2-7; the match to TRBD1 covers 7 bases. Trimming took 4 bases from V and 0 from J; bases not matched to a gene: 6. Looked up from germline, CDR1 is SQVTM and CDR2 is ANQGSEA. CDR3 length: 14 residues. DNA of the CDR3: TGCAGCGTTGGAGACTGGGACAGCTCCTACGAGCAGTACTTC. This encodes CSVGDWDSSYEQYF.

This clonotype has only a few counts. A read error may explain this, as a much larger clone is one base away. The chain has TRBV19 and TRBJ1-4; D is uncertain. The germline V gene has CDR1 LNHDA and CDR2 SQIVND (reference sequence). The ends were cut back, 3 bases at V and 5 bases at J, with 16 bases in the middle. This CDR3 spans 16 amino acids. CDR3 nucleotide sequence: TGTGCCAGTAGTATTTCCCTCGACTGGGCGAATGAAAAACTGTTTTTT. It encodes CASSISLDWANEKLFF.

Note on this clonotype: A read error may account for a junction end that differs from germline. This rearrangement joins TRBV20-1 to TRBJ1-1; no definite D call. The CDR3 spans 12 residues. Germline CDR1 is DFQATT and CDR2 is SNEGSKA (reference sequence). In DNA form, the CDR3 reads TGCAGTGCTAGTGGGGAGAACGCTGAAGCTTTCTTT. As protein: CSASGENAEAFF.

This clonotype was recorded at least ten times. The rearrangement uses TRBV20-1 and TRBJ2-7, with D perhaps given as TRBD1 or TRBD2 (5 bases each). CDR1 is DFQATT, CDR2 SNEGSKA, per germline (reference sequence). V was cut by 5 bases and J by 5 bases, with 13 bases left in between. The length of the CDR3 is 12 residues. The CDR3 DNA reads TGCAGTGCTGCATCAGGGAGCCACGAGCAGTACTTC. Protein product: CSAASGSHEQYF.

V is TRBV5-1 and J is TRBJ2-5; the D gene is possibly TRBD1 (6 bases). Trimming removed 0 bases at V and 2 bases at J, with 8 bases between. CDR3 length: 14 residues. Germline CDR1 SGHRS, CDR2 YFSETQ. The CDR3 DNA reads TGCGCCAGCAGCTTGGTCGACAGGCAAGAGACCCAGTACTTC. It yields the protein CASSLVDRQETQYF.

Many counts were recorded for this clonotype. This rearrangement joins TRBV2 to TRBJ1-2; D gene uncertain. CDR1 SNHLY and CDR2 FYNNEI come from the germline V gene. This CDR3 is built from 13 residues. The V gene lost 7 bases and the J gene lost 2 bases, with 11 bases spanning the gap. The CDR3 protein is CASKAPRNYGYTF. The CDR3 DNA follows: TGTGCCAGCAAGGCCCCACGAAACTATGGCTACACCTTC.

Comments on this clonotype: Germline is not matched at one junction end, which may reflect a read error. The chain has TRBV5-1 and TRBJ1-1; 7 bases align to TRBD1. This CDR3 is 15 amino acids long. CDR1 is SGHRS, CDR2 YFSETQ, per germline. The CDR3 here is CARSLEGTVNTEAFF. The DNA for the CDR3 is TGCGCCCGCAGCTTGGAAGGGACAGTTAACACTGAAGCTTTCTTT.